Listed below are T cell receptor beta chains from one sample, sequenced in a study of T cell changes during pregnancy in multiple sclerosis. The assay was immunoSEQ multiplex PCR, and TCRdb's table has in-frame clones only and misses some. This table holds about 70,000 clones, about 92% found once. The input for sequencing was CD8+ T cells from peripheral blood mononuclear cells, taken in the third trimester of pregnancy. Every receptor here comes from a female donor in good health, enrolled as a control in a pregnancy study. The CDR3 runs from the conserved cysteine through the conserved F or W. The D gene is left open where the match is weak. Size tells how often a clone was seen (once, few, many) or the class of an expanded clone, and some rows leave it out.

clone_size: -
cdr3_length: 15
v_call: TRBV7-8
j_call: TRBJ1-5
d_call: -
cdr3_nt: TGTGCCAGCAGCTTAGATTGGACAGTCAATCAGCCCCAGCATTTT
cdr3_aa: CASSLDWTVNQPQHF

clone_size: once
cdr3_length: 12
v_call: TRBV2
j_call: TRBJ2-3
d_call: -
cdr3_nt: TGTGCCAGCAGTGAACTTCCCGATACGCAGTATTTT
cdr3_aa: CASSELPDTQYF

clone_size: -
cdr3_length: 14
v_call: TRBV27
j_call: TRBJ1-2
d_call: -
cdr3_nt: TGTGCCAGCAGTTCCTCTCCGGGGGAGGATGGCTACACCTTC
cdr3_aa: CASSSSPGEDGYTF

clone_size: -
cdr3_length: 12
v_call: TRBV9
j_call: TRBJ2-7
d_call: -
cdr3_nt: TGTGCCAGCAGCGTAGCAGGAAACGAGCAGTACTTC
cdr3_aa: CASSVAGNEQYF

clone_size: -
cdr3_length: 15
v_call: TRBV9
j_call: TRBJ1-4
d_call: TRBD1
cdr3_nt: TGTGCCAGCAGCGTACGGACAGGGAGGGATGAAAAACTGTTTTTT
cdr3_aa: CASSVRTGRDEKLFF

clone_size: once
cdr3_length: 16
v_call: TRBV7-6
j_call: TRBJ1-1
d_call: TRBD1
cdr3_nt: TGTGCCAGCAGCCGAACCCCGGGACAGACGAACACTGAAGCTTTCTTT
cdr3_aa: CASSRTPGQTNTEAFF

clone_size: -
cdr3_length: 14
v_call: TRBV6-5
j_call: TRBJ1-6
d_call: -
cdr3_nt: TGTGCCAGCACCATCCCTGGGGGAGGTTCACCCCTCCACTTT
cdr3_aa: CASTIPGGGSPLHF

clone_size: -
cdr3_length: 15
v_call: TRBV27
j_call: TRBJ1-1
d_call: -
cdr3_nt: TGTGCCAGCAGTTTAAAGACAGGACAGCCACTTCTCGCTTTCTTT
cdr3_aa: CASSLKTGQPLLAFF

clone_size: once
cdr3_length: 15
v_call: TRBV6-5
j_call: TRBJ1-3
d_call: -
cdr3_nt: TGTGCCAGCAGTCAGGACAGCAACTCTGGAAACACCATATATTTT
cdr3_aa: CASSQDSNSGNTIYF

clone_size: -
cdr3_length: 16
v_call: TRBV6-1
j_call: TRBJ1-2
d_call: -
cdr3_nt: TGTGCCAGCAGTGAATCTAGGAGAGAAGGCAGGGCCTTCTACACCTTC
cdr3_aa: CASSESRREGRAFYTF

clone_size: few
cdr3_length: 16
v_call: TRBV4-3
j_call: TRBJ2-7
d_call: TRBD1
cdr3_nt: TGCGCCAGCAGCCAAGATTACCGAGGACAGGGGTACGAGCAGTACTTC
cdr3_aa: CASSQDYRGQGYEQYF

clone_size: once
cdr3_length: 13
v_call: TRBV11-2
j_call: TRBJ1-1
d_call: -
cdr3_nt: TGTGCCAGCAGCTCGAGCACTAACACTGAAGCTTTCTTT
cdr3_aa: CASSSSTNTEAFF

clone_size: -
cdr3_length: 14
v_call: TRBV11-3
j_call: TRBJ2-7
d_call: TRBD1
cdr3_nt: TGTGCCAGCAGCCCCCGACAGGGACGCCACGAGCAGTACTTC
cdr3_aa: CASSPRQGRHEQYF

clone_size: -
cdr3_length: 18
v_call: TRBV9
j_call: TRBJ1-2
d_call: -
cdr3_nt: TGTGCCAGCAGCCCCGGGAGGGAGTCGTGGGTGACGAAGTATGGCTACACCTTC
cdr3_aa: CASSPGRESWVTKYGYTF

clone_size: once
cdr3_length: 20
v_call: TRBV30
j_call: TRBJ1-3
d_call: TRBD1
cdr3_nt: TGTGCCTGGAGGGAGATTAGAGGACAGGGGCTAGCGCTGCTTGGAAACACCATATATTTT
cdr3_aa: CAWREIRGQGLALLGNTIYF

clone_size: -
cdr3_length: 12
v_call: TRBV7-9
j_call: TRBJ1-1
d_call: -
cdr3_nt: TGTGCCAGCAGCTTAGGAGCAACTGAAGCTTTCTTT
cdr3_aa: CASSLGATEAFF

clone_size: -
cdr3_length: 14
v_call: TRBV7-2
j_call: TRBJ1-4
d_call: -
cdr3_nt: TGTGCCAGCGCCGTTGTGGGGGCGGATGAAAAACTGTTTTTT
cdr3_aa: CASAVVGADEKLFF

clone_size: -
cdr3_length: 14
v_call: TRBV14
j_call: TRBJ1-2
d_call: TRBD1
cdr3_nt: TGTGCCAGCAGCCAACACAGGGGTCTCAATGGCTACACCTTC
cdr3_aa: CASSQHRGLNGYTF

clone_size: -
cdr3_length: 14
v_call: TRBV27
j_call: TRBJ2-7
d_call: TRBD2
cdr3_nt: TGTGCCAGCAGAGGAGCGGGGGGGCCCGACGAGCAGTACTTC
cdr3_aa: CASRGAGGPDEQYF

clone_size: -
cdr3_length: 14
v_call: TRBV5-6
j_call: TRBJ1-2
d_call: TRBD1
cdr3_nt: TGTGCCAGCAGACCGACAGGGGATAACTATGGCTACACCTTC
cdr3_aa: CASRPTGDNYGYTF

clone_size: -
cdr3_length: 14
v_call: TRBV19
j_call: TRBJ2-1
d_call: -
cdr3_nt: TGTGCCAGTAGTATAGGGACTTTTTACAATGAGCAGTTCTTC
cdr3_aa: CASSIGTFYNEQFF

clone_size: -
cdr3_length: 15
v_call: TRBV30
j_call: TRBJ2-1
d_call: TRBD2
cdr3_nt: TGTGCCTGGAGTCCTGGGGGGGGACCCTACAATGAGCAGTTCTTC
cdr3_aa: CAWSPGGGPYNEQFF

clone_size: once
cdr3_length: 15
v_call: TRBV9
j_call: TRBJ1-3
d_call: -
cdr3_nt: TGTGCCAGCAGCTCCGCCGGTAGTCCCGGAAACACCATATATTTT
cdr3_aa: CASSSAGSPGNTIYF

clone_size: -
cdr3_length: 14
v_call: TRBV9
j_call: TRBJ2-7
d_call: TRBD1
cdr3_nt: TGTGCCAGCAGCCGTGACAGGGGGCAGGTCGAGCAGTACTTC
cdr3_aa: CASSRDRGQVEQYF

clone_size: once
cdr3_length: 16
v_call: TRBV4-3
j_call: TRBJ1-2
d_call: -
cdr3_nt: TGCGCCAGCAGCCAAGACTCGACTCAACCTAACTATGGCTACACCTTC
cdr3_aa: CASSQDSTQPNYGYTF

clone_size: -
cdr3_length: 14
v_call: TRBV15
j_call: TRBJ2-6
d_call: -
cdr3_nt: TGTGCCACCAAAGGACAGTCTGGGGCCAACGTCCTGACTTTC
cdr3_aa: CATKGQSGANVLTF

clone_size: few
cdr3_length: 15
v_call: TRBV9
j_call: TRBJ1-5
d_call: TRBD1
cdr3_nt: TGTGCCAGCAGCCCGGGCAGGGGGCCTGGTCAGCCCCAGCATTTT
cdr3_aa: CASSPGRGPGQPQHF

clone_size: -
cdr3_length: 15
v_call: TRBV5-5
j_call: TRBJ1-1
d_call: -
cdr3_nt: TGTGCCAGCAGCTTGGCTGGGACACAGAACACTGAAGCTTTCTTT
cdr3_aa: CASSLAGTQNTEAFF

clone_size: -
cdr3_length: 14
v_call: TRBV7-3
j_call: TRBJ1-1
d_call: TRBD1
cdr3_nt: TGTGCCAGCAGCTCGACAGGGACGAACACTGAAGCTTTCTTT
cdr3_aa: CASSSTGTNTEAFF

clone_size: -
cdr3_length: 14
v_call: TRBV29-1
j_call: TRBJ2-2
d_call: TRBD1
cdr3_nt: TGCAGCGTTGTGACAGGGGTTCACGCCGGGGAGCTGTTTTTT
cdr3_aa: CSVVTGVHAGELFF

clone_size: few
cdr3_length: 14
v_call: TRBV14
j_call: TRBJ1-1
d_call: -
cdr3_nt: TGTGCCAGCAGCCAAGATCCAGGGGACACTGAAGCTTTCTTT
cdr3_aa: CASSQDPGDTEAFF